A single sample is the source of the 25 T cell receptor beta chains below, sequenced in a study of control samples from healthy donors and cancer patients. Measured with immunoSEQ multiplex PCR; TCRdb has only the in-frame clones, and not every one. The sample records some 76,000 clones, 89% being singletons. Sequencing was carried out using PBMCs. The receptors shown here come from a man aged 60-69 years with lung cancer.

CDR3 nucleotide sequence: TGTGCCAGCAGTCCCCCAGGGAACTACGAGCAGTACTTC. Translation gives CASSPPGNYEQYF. The genes are TRBV27 and TRBJ2-7; possibly TRBD1 for D (5 bases). V lost 5 bases, J lost 3 bases, and 11 bases lay in between. This CDR3 comprises 13 residues. Germline loops: CDR1 MNHEY, CDR2 SMNVEV (reference sequence).

This chain connects TRBV12-5 to TRBJ2-2; TRBD1 matches at 7 bases. V was pared by 3 bases and J by 4 bases, with 14 bases of the junction left unmatched. CDR3 length: 18 residues. CDR1 is LGHNT, CDR2 FRNRAP, per germline. As DNA, the CDR3 is TGTGCTAGTGGTTTAGTGCCAGACGGACAGGTGGGCACCGGGGAGCTGTTTTTT. Translation: CASGLVPDGQVGTGELFF.

The chain is built from TRBV18 and TRBJ2-3; tentative D call: TRBD1 (7 bases). This CDR3 is built from 20 residues. CDR1 and CDR2 (germline): KGHSH, LQKENI. V lost 2 bases and J 0 bases, leaving 24 bases between the germline ends. The CDR3 loop reads CASSPFGGGSGGSSTDTQYF. Written as DNA, the CDR3 is TGTGCCAGCTCACCATTCGGAGGGGGCAGTGGAGGATCTAGCACAGATACGCAGTATTTT.

This clone has only one observation. V gene TRBV5-8 combines with J gene TRBJ2-2, with D maybe TRBD1 (6 bases). The CDR3 has 17 residues. V was pared by 4 bases and J by 5 bases, with 21 bases between. The germline CDR1 and CDR2 sequences are SGHTS and YDEGEE. The CDR3 sequence: CASSLGAGVLITGELFF. The DNA for the CDR3 is TGTGCCAGCAGCCTCGGGGCAGGGGTCCTGATTACCGGGGAGCTGTTTTTT. Variable domain in full (rest from reference TRBV5-8 and TRBJ2-2): EAGVTQSPTHLIKTRGQQATLRCSPISGHTSVYWYQQALGLGLQFLLWYDEGEERNRGNFPPRFSGRQFPNYSSELNVNALELEDSALYLCASSLGAGVLITGELFFGEGSRLTVL.

The chain is built from TRBV5-1 and TRBJ1-5; TRBD1 matches 12 bases. Germline V lookup: CDR1 SGHRS, CDR2 YFSETQ. The CDR3 has 18 amino acids. Trimming at V came to 0 bases and at J to 4 bases, leaving 8 bases not matched to a gene. CDR3 nucleotides: TGCGCCAGCAGCTTGGGGACTCGGGACAGGGGGCCGAATCAGCCCCAGCATTTT. Translation: CASSLGTRDRGPNQPQHF.

The V gene is TRBV7-9, the J gene TRBJ2-7; tentatively, D is TRBD1 (6 bases). Trimming stripped 4 bases from V and 3 bases from J, with 13 bases between. The CDR3 totals 14 residues. The germline V gene has CDR1 SEHNR and CDR2 FQNEAQ (reference sequence). The CDR3 nucleotides read TGTGCCAGCAGCTCGCCCGGGACACTCTACGAGCAGTACTTC. Its protein is CASSSPGTLYEQYF.

The V and J genes are TRBV7-2 and TRBJ1-3; D unresolved. The CDR3 has 14 amino acids. Deletions cut 2 bases from V and 4 bases from J, with 9 bases between. The germline CDR1 and CDR2 sequences are SGHTA and FQGNSA. The CDR3 nucleotides are TGTGCCAGCAGCTTAAGAGGGTCAGGAAACACCATATATTTT. It translates to CASSLRGSGNTIYF.

This sequence joins TRBV6-5 and TRBJ1-5; tentatively, D is TRBD1 (5 bases). Germline assignment: CDR1 MNHEY and CDR2 SVGAGI. V was cut by 0 bases and J by 7 bases, with 16 bases left in between. This CDR3 is built from 16 residues. CDR3 nucleotide sequence: TGTGCCAGCAGTTACTCTCAGGGAACCCCTGGACAGCCCCAGCATTTT. This gives the protein CASSYSQGTPGQPQHF.

This clone was counted a few times. The chain recombines TRBV5-1 with TRBJ2-2; 9 positions agree with TRBD1. CDR1 SGHRS and CDR2 YFSETQ come from the germline V gene. The junction had 8 bases not matched to a gene; V was cut back by 7 bases and J by 4 bases. The CDR3 consists of 15 residues. CDR3 nucleotide sequence: TGCGCCAGCCGGCCGGGGACAGGGTTCACCGGGGAGCTGTTTTTT. It yields the protein CASRPGTGFTGELFF.

This clone occurred once. V is TRBV5-4 and J is TRBJ1-2; TRBD1 aligns across 7 bases. The CDR3 runs 15 residues. The germline V gene encodes CDR1 SGHNT and CDR2 YYREEE (reference sequence). Trimming removed 1 base from V and 4 bases from J; junction bases left unmatched: 7. The CDR3 region is CASSLSQGVVYGYTF. The CDR3, as DNA: TGTGCCAGCAGCTTGAGCCAGGGGGTGGTCTATGGCTACACCTTC.

The CDR3 sequence: CASSRDNTEAFF. The CDR3 DNA sequence: TGTGCCAGCAGCCGAGATAACACTGAAGCTTTCTTT. The rearrangement links TRBV13 to TRBJ1-1; D uncertain. V shed 5 bases and J shed 2 bases, with 6 bases lying between them. CDR1 PRHDT and CDR2 FYEKMQ come from the germline V gene (reference sequence). The length of the CDR3 is 12 residues.

V gene TRBV29-1 combines with J gene TRBJ1-2; D ambiguous. Between the trimmed V and J ends, which lost 2 bases and 4 bases, there was a span of 11 bases. Germline-derived CDR1 and CDR2 are SQVTM and ANQGSEA. This CDR3 comprises 13 residues. The CDR3 DNA sequence: TGCAGCGTTGAAAAGGGTTTCAGCTATGGCTACACCTTC. This codes for CSVEKGFSYGYTF.

The chain carries TRBV6-5 and TRBJ1-2; D gene unclear. Trimming left V 4 bases short and J 2 bases short, with 8 bases between. Germline assignment: CDR1 MNHEY and CDR2 SVGAGI. The CDR3 contains 13 residues. The DNA for the CDR3 is TGTGCCAGCAGTTCACGCCAAAACTATGGCTACACCTTC. This codes for CASSSRQNYGYTF.

The chain uses TRBV29-1 and TRBJ1-1; D is uncertain. The V end lost 3 bases, the J end lost 4 bases, and 15 bases lay between the germline ends. Germline CDR1 SQVTM, CDR2 ANQGSEA. This CDR3 is built from 14 residues. The CDR3 DNA reads as TGCAGCGTTGACCAGTCTAACGAGGGCACTGAAGCTTTCTTT. Its translation is CSVDQSNEGTEAFF.

The genes are TRBV11-2 and TRBJ1-6; no firm D call. The CDR3 is 15 amino acids. Trimming pared 5 bases from V and 6 bases from J, leaving 14 bases between. Germline CDR1 and CDR2: SGHAT and FQNNGV. In nucleotides, the CDR3 is TGTGCCAGCAGCCCGGTGTTCCAGCCTAATTCACCCCTCCACTTT. Translation: CASSPVFQPNSPLHF.

This chain links TRBV6-5 with TRBJ1-1; 9 bases are shared with TRBD1. Germline-derived CDR1 and CDR2 are MNHEY and SVGAGI. V lost 7 bases and J lost 4; bases outside the gene matches: 7. The CDR3 spans 14 residues. The DNA of the CDR3 is TGTGCCAGCATTATGACAGGGGGGTCCACTGAAGCTTTCTTT. Protein product: CASIMTGGSTEAFF.

The chain joins TRBV30 to TRBJ1-5; 8 nucleotides match TRBD1. V shed 5 bases and J 6 bases; nucleotides not matched to a gene: 3. The CDR3 is 12 amino acids. Germline-derived CDR1 and CDR2 are GTSNPN and SVGIG (reference sequence). CDR3 region: CAWGTGAQPQHF. The CDR3 DNA reads as TGTGCCTGGGGGACAGGAGCTCAGCCCCAGCATTTT.

This rearrangement joins TRBV4-1 to TRBJ2-3, with D perhaps TRBD2 (5 bases). V shed 0 bases and J shed 9 bases, with 7 bases lying between them. The CDR3 totals 12 residues. The germline V gene has CDR1 MGHRA and CDR2 YSYEKL. The CDR3 DNA sequence: TGCGCCAGCAGCCAAGATAGAGGGACGCAGTATTTT. Amino acids: CASSQDRGTQYF.

V usage is TRBV6-6 and J usage is TRBJ2-3; 7 bases align to TRBD2. This CDR3 region has 16 residues. Trimming cost V 2 bases and J 2 bases; bases outside gene matches: 7. Per germline, CDR1 MNHNY and CDR2 SVGAGI (reference sequence). The CDR3: CASSYTASGFTDTQYF. DNA of the CDR3: TGTGCCAGCAGTTACACGGCTAGCGGTTTCACAGATACGCAGTATTTT.

The chain combines TRBV24-1 with TRBJ2-3; D is undetermined. The ends were cut back, 3 bases at V and 5 bases at J, with 11 bases in the middle. Germline V gene sequence: CDR1 KGHDR, CDR2 SFDVKD. CDR3 length: 14 residues. CDR3 DNA: TGTGCCACCAGTGATCCTACCCGGAGAGATACGCAGTATTTT. Protein product: CATSDPTRRDTQYF.

The chain recombines TRBV10-1 with TRBJ1-1; D unclear. This CDR3 spans 14 amino acids. Germline V gives CDR1 WNHNN, CDR2 SYGVQD (reference sequence). V was trimmed by 2 bases and J by 10 bases, leaving 17 bases between them. CDR3 sequence (DNA): TGCGCCAGCAGTGAGACTGGATCCCTTAGGTCAGCTTTCTTT. Translation: CASSETGSLRSAFF.

This chain links TRBV5-4 with TRBJ2-3; 10 bases are shared with TRBD1. The CDR3 loop spans 17 amino acids. The V and J ends lost 4 bases and 0 bases, in that order; junction bases with no gene match: 8. CDR1 is SGHNT, CDR2 YYREEE, per germline (reference sequence). The CDR3 DNA is TGTGCCAGCAGCACCCCGGACAGGGGGATTAGCACAGATACGCAGTATTTT. Translation: CASSTPDRGISTDTQYF.

The sample holds a few counts of this clone. This chain connects TRBV9 to TRBJ2-4, with TRBD1 matching 9 bases. In germline, CDR1 is SGDLS, CDR2 YYNGEE. This CDR3 comprises 15 residues. Trimming cost V 0 bases and J 9 bases; bases outside gene matches: 7. CDR3 residues: CASSVETGQGSIQYF. The CDR3 DNA follows: TGTGCCAGCAGCGTAGAAACGGGACAGGGAAGCATTCAGTACTTC.

The chain uses TRBV10-3 and TRBJ1-2, with 7 nucleotides matching TRBD1. Germline V CDR1 and CDR2: ENHRY, SYGVKD. V trimming: 4 bases; J trimming: 2 bases; junction bases outside the gene matches: 1. The CDR3 is 13 amino acids. The CDR3 region is CAISGDRNYGYTF. The CDR3 region has the DNA TGTGCCATCAGTGGGGACAGAAACTATGGCTACACCTTC.

The V gene is TRBV6-6, the J gene TRBJ1-6, with TRBD1 matching 9 bases. The CDR3 covers 13 residues. After removal of 6 bases from V and 10 bases from J, the junction contained 4 bases not matched to a gene. Per the germline V gene, CDR1 is MNHNY and CDR2 is SVGAGI (reference sequence). The CDR3 sequence: CASSPGTGSPLHF. CDR3 nucleotides: TGTGCCAGCAGCCCCGGGACAGGGTCACCCCTCCACTTT.